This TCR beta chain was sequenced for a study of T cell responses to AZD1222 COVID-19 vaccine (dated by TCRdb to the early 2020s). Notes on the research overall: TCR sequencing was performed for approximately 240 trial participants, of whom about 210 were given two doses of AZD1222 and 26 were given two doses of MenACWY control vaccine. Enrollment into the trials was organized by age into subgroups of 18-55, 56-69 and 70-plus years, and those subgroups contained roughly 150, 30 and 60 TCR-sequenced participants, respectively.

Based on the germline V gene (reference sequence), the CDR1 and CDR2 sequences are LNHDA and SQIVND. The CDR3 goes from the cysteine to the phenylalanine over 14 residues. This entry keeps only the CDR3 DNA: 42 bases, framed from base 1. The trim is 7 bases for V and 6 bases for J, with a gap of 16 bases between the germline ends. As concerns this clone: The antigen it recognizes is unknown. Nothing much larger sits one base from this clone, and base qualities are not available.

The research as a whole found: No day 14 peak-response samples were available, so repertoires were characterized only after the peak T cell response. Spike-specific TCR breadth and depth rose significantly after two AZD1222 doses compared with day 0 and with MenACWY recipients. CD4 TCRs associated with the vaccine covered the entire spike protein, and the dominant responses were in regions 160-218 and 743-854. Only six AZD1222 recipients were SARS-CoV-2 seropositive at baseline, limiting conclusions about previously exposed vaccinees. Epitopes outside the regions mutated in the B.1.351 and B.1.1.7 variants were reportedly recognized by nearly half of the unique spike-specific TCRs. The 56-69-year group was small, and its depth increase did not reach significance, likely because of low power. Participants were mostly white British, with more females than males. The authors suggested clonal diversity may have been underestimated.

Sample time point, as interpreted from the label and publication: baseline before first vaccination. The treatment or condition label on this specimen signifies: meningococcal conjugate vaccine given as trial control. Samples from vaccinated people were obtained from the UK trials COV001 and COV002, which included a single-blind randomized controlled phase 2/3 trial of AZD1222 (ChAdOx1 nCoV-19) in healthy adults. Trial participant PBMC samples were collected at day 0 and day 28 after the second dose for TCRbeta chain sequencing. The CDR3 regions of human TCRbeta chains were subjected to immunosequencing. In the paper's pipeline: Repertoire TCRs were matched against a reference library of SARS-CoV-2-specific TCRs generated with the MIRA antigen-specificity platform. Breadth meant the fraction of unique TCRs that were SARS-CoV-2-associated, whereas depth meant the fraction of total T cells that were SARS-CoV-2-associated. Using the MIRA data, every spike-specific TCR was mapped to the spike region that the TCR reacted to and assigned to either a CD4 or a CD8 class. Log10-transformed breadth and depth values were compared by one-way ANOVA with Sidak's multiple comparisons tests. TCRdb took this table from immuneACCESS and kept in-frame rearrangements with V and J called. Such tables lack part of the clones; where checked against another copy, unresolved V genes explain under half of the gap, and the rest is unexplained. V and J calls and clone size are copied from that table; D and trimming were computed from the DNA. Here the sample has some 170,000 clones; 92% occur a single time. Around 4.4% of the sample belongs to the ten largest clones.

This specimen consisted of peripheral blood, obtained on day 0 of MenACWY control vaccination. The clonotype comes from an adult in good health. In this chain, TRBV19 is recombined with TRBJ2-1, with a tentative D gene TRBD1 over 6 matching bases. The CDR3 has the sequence CASKGPGEGNEQFF. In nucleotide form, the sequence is TGTGCCAGTAAAGGGCCAGGGGAAGGCAATGAGCAGTTCTTC.